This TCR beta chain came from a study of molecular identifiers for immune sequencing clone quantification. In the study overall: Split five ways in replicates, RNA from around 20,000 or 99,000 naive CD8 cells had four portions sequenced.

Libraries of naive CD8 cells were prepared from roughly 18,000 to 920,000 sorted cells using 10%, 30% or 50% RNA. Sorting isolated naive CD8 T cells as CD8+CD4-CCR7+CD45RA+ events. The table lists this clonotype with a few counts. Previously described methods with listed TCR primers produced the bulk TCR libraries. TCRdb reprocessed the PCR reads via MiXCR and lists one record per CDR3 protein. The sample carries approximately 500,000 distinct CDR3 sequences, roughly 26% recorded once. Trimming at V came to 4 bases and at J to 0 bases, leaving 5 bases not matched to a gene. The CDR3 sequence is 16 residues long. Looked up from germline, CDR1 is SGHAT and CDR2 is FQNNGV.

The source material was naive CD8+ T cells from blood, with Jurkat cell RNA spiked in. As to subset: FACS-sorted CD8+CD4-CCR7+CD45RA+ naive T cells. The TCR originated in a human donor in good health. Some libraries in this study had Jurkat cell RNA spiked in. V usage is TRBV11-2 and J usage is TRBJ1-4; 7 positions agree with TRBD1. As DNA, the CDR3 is TGTGCCAGCAGCTCCCGGGACAGAGCAACTAATGAAAAACTGTTTTTT. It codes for CASSSRDRATNEKLFF. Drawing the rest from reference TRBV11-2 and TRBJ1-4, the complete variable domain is EAGVAQSPRYKIIEKRQSVAFWCNPISGHATLYWYQQILGQGPKLLIQFQNNGVVDDSQLPKDRFSAERLKGVDSTLKIQPAKLEDSAVYLCASSSRDRATNEKLFFGSGTQLSVL.